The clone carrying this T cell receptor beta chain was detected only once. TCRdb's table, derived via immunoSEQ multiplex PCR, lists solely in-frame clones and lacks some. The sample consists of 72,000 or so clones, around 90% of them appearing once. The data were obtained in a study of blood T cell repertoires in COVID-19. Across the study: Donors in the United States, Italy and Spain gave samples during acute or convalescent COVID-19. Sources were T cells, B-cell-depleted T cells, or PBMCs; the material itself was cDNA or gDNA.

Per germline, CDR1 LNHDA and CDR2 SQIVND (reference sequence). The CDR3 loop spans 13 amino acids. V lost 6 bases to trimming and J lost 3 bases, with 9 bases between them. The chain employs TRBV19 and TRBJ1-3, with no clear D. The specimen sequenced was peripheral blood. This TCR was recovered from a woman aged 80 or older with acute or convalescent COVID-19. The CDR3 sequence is CASRRSIGNTIYF. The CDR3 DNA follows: TGTGCCAGTAGGCGGAGCATTGGAAACACCATATATTTT.